The 27 T cell receptor beta chains reported below all come from one sample, sequenced in a study of radiotherapy plus CTLA-4 blockade in lung cancer. Sequencing used immunoSEQ multiplex PCR; TCRdb keeps in-frame clones, though not all of them. The profile shows tens of thousands of clones, roughly 85% of them singletons. Sample: peripheral blood, taken from a patient treated with radiotherapy plus ipilimumab. The source is a human donor with non-small cell lung cancer whose response to radiotherapy plus ipilimumab could not be evaluated.

This clone was picked up a small number of times. V is TRBV5-6 and J is TRBJ2-5; no reliable D call. The CDR3 spans 13 residues. The germline CDR1 and CDR2 sequences are SGHDT and YYEEEE. The V and J ends lost 4 bases and 9 bases respectively, with 16 bases between them. In DNA, the CDR3 is TGTGCCAGCAGCGCTCCACCCGTTTCGGCCCAGTACTTC. Protein sequence: CASSAPPVSAQYF.

The rearrangement uses TRBV5-1 and TRBJ2-3; 7 bases align to TRBD2. This CDR3 comprises 13 residues. V lost 4 bases and J lost 2; bases outside the gene matches: 1. Germline values: CDR1 SGHRS, CDR2 YFSETQ. The chain's CDR3 is CASSREATDTQYF. DNA for the CDR3: TGCGCCAGCAGCCGGGAGGCCACAGATACGCAGTATTTT. The entire variable domain, with the rest obtained from reference TRBV5-1 and TRBJ2-3, is as follows: KAGVTQTPRYLIKTRGQQVTLSCSPISGHRSVSWYQQTPGQGLQFLFEYFSETQRNKGNFPGRFSGRQFSNSRSEMNVSTLELGDSALYLCASSREATDTQYFGPGTRLTVL.

This clone was observed a few times. The J gene is TRBJ2-5, the V gene TRBV9; TRBD2 is a possible D gene (7 bases). The germline V and J ends were trimmed by 0 bases and 1 base, with 10 bases remaining between them. This CDR3 is 15 amino acids long. Germline V gene data show CDR1 as SGDLS and CDR2 as YYNGEE. DNA for the CDR3: TGTGCCAGCAGCGTAGGGGGGGGCTCCCAAGAGACCCAGTACTTC. It codes for CASSVGGGSQETQYF.

This chain uses TRBV19 with TRBJ1-1, with TRBD1 as a possible D gene (6 bases). V shed 3 bases and J shed 0 bases, with 11 bases lying between them. The germline gives CDR1 LNHDA, CDR2 SQIVND (reference sequence). There are 15 residues in the CDR3. CDR3 in amino acids: CASSIGGRLNTEAFF. The CDR3 region has the DNA TGTGCCAGTAGTATTGGGGGCAGACTGAACACTGAAGCTTTCTTT.

The rearrangement joins TRBV9 to TRBJ2-1, with TRBD2 matching over 11 bases. V dropped 4 bases and J dropped 5; count of bases not matched to a gene: 5. This CDR3 region has 15 residues. CDR1 is SGDLS, CDR2 YYNGEE, per germline. The CDR3 DNA sequence: TGTGCCAGCAGCCCCTTTAGCGGGGGGGACAATGAGCAGTTCTTC. Encoded protein: CASSPFSGGDNEQFF.

The chain carries TRBV4-1 and TRBJ1-3; TRBD1 agrees at 7 bases. With 3 bases clipped from V and 2 bases from J, the junction kept 4 bases outside the gene matches. The CDR3 extends over 15 amino acids. The germline CDR1 and CDR2 sequences are MGHRA and YSYEKL. The CDR3 DNA follows: TGCGCCAGCAGCCACGAAGACAGGGCTGGAAACACCATATATTTT. As protein: CASSHEDRAGNTIYF.

The J gene is TRBJ1-2, the V gene TRBV28, with D possibly TRBD1 on 5 matching bases. Trimming removed 6 bases from V and 7 bases from J, with 12 bases in between. The CDR3 extends over 12 amino acids. Germline CDR1 and CDR2: MDHEN and SYDVKM. This CDR3 is CASRSLGGGYTF. For the CDR3, the DNA is TGTGCCAGCAGGTCCCTCGGGGGTGGCTACACCTTC.

The chain has TRBV6-1 and TRBJ1-1; D is unresolved. This CDR3 is 14 amino acids long. V gave up 3 bases and J gave up 0 bases, with 8 bases separating them. Germline-derived CDR1 and CDR2 are MNHNS and SASEGT. The CDR3 is CASSDPQMNTEAFF. The CDR3 coding sequence is TGTGCCAGCAGTGACCCGCAGATGAACACTGAAGCTTTCTTT.

V and J are TRBV5-6 and TRBJ2-3; possibly TRBD2 for D (6 bases). V was trimmed by 0 bases and J by 0 bases, leaving 11 bases between them. Looked up from germline, CDR1 is SGHDT and CDR2 is YYEEEE. The CDR3 covers 16 residues. CDR3 region: CASSLAPGRSTDTQYF. CDR3 bases: TGTGCCAGCAGCTTGGCACCGGGGAGGAGCACAGATACGCAGTATTTT.

This clone showed up just a few times. J is TRBJ2-1 and V is TRBV10-3; 10 nucleotides align to TRBD2. CDR1 is ENHRY and CDR2 is SYGVKD in the germline V gene. V lost 5 bases and J lost 4; bases outside the gene matches: 11. There are 17 residues in the CDR3. The CDR3 is CAISRAESAGGYNEQFF. The CDR3 nucleotides are TGTGCCATCAGTCGAGCGGAATCAGCGGGAGGGTACAATGAGCAGTTCTTC.

This chain joins TRBV28 and TRBJ2-1, with TRBD2 identical over 7 bases. Germline CDR1 MDHEN, CDR2 SYDVKM. The CDR3 extends over 16 amino acids. With V trimmed by 7 bases and J by 2 bases, 11 bases remained unmatched. In nucleotides, the CDR3 is TGTGCCAGCAATCAGTTGGGAGGGAAAGCCTACAATGAGCAGTTCTTC. Its translation: CASNQLGGKAYNEQFF.

This clone has just one count. The genes are TRBV29-1 and TRBJ2-1; D is uncertain. The V end was cut by 7 bases, the J end by 2 bases, with 12 bases between. This CDR3 has 13 amino acids. Germline lookup yields CDR1 SQVTM and CDR2 ANQGSEA. The CDR3 is CSALGFPYNEQFF. DNA of the CDR3: TGCAGCGCCCTCGGGTTTCCCTACAATGAGCAGTTCTTC.

J is TRBJ1-1 and V is TRBV28, with a possible D match to TRBD1 (5 bases). Trimming shortened V by 6 bases and J by 6 bases, and 14 bases separated the two germline ends. The V gene's germline CDR1 is MDHEN and CDR2 SYDVKM. The CDR3 is made up of 13 amino acids. Here the CDR3 reads CASSQTGVAEAFF. DNA for the CDR3: TGTGCCAGCAGCCAAACGGGGGTTGCTGAAGCTTTCTTT.

The gene calls are TRBV21-1 and TRBJ1-5; the DNA was not used to check the table's D call, TRBD1. TRBV21-1 represents a pseudogene. The CDR3 is made up of 17 amino acids. CDR3 DNA: TGTGCCACCAGGTTTACAGGGCTAAGAAGAAGCAATCAGCCCCAGCATTTT. It yields the protein CATRFTGLRRSNQPQHF.

This chain uses TRBV5-1 with TRBJ1-6, with TRBD1 matching 10 bases. CDR3 length equals 17 residues. After removal of 0 bases from V and 7 bases from J, the junction contained 7 bases not matched to a gene. Germline V lookup: CDR1 SGHRS, CDR2 YFSETQ. The DNA for the CDR3 is TGCGCCAGCAGCTTGGCTCCGGGACAGGGGTCGAATTCACCCCTCCACTTT. Its protein product is CASSLAPGQGSNSPLHF. The entire variable domain, with the rest obtained from reference TRBV5-1 and TRBJ1-6, is as follows: KAGVTQTPRYLIKTRGQQVTLSCSPISGHRSVSWYQQTPGQGLQFLFEYFSETQRNKGNFPGRFSGRQFSNSRSEMNVSTLELGDSALYLCASSLAPGQGSNSPLHFGNGTRLTVT.

The chain joins TRBV4-1 to TRBJ2-7; D unclear. Trimming cost V 1 base and J 7 bases, with 11 bases left between them. The CDR3 is 13 residues long. CDR1 is MGHRA, CDR2 YSYEKL, per germline. CDR3 nucleotide sequence: TGCGCCAGCAGCCAAGGACAAGGTTGGGAGCAGTACTTC. The encoded protein is CASSQGQGWEQYF.

The rearrangement links TRBV2 to TRBJ2-5; TRBD2 aligns across 11 bases. CDR1 SNHLY and CDR2 FYNNEI come from the germline V gene. V lost 6 bases, J lost 2 bases, and 8 bases stayed unmatched. This CDR3 has 16 residues. The CDR3 sequence is CASSGRLAGLQETQYF. The CDR3 DNA reads TGTGCCAGCAGCGGCCGACTAGCGGGGTTACAAGAGACCCAGTACTTC.

This rearrangement joins TRBV5-1 to TRBJ2-3; a weak D match, TRBD2 (5 bases). Germline V gene sequence: CDR1 SGHRS, CDR2 YFSETQ. V gave up 5 bases and J gave up 2 bases, with 15 bases separating them. CDR3 length: 15 amino acids. The chain's CDR3 is CASSGERTDTDTQYF. CDR3 bases: TGCGCCAGCAGTGGTGAGCGGACTGACACAGATACGCAGTATTTT.

This sequence joins TRBV5-5 and TRBJ2-7; weak D call: TRBD1 (6 bases). CDR3 size: 14 residues. Trimming removed 2 bases from V and 0 bases from J, with 9 bases in between. Germline V gene data show CDR1 as SGHKS and CDR2 as YYEKEE (reference sequence). The CDR3 region has the DNA TGTGCCAGCAGCTTAACAGGGACCTCCTACGAGCAGTACTTC. Translated: CASSLTGTSYEQYF.

The V and J genes are TRBV19 and TRBJ1-1, with TRBD1 matching over 7 bases. CDR1 is LNHDA and CDR2 is SQIVND in the germline V gene (reference sequence). This CDR3 has 14 residues. Germline trimming cut 5 bases from V and 0 bases from J; bases unmatched to any gene: 3. This chain's CDR3 is CASSQGVMNTEAFF. The CDR3 DNA reads TGTGCCAGTAGTCAGGGGGTGATGAACACTGAAGCTTTCTTT.

The chain has TRBV28 and TRBJ1-2; D gene unclear. The V gene lost 6 bases and the J gene lost 0 bases, with 8 bases spanning the gap. Germline V lookup: CDR1 MDHEN, CDR2 SYDVKM. This CDR3 contains 13 residues. The CDR3 sequence: CASSLPANYGYTF. CDR3 DNA sequence: TGTGCCAGCAGCCTTCCCGCTAACTATGGCTACACCTTC.

CDR3: CASSRGQVDNQPQHF. CDR3 in DNA: TGTGCCAGCAGCCGAGGGCAGGTTGACAATCAGCCCCAGCATTTT. This chain joins TRBV28 and TRBJ1-5; D ambiguous. V lost 6 bases and J lost 3, with 15 bases in between. CDR3 size: 15 residues. The germline gives CDR1 MDHEN, CDR2 SYDVKM.

A single count supports this clone. At one boundary the junction diverges from the germline segment, which might be a read error. The genes are TRBV7-2 and TRBJ1-5, with TRBD1 matching over 9 bases. The CDR3 covers 14 residues. Germline assignment: CDR1 SGHTA and CDR2 FQGNSA. The CDR3 nucleotides read TGTGCCAGCAGTGGGGGACAGGGCAATCGGCCCCAGCATTTT. Its protein product is CASSGGQGNRPQHF.

V and J are TRBV2 and TRBJ2-7, with 7 bases identical to TRBD1. This CDR3 is 16 amino acids long. The junction had 13 bases not matched to a gene; V was cut back by 6 bases and J by 2 bases. Germline V gene lookup returns CDR1 SNHLY and CDR2 FYNNEI. DNA of the CDR3: TGTGCCAGCAGCCGTTCGGTCCGCGACAGGGCCTACGAGCAGTACTTC. Protein sequence: CASSRSVRDRAYEQYF.

The J gene is TRBJ2-5, the V gene TRBV14, with a tentative D call TRBD2 (5 bases). Trimming took 7 bases from V and 4 from J, leaving 13 bases between them. This CDR3 spans 13 amino acids. CDR1 is SGHDN, CDR2 FVKESK, per germline. The CDR3 region has the DNA TGTGCCAGCACCAAAGGGAGCCCAGAGACCCAGTACTTC. This sequence encodes CASTKGSPETQYF.

The chain recombines TRBV27 with TRBJ2-3; tentative D call: TRBD2 (5 bases). CDR3 length equals 17 residues. Trimming removed 2 bases from V and 4 bases from J, with 19 bases in between. Germline CDR1 MNHEY, CDR2 SMNVEV (reference sequence). CDR3: CASSLIALGPRADTQYF. CDR3 nucleotides: TGTGCCAGCAGTTTAATAGCGTTGGGTCCAAGGGCAGATACGCAGTATTTT.

The chain couples TRBV27 to TRBJ1-2; 7 bases agree with TRBD1. Germline lookup yields CDR1 MNHEY and CDR2 SMNVEV (reference sequence). With V trimmed by 5 bases and J by 5 bases, 14 bases remained unmatched. CDR3 length: 16 amino acids. In nucleotides, the CDR3 is TGTGCCAGCAGTCTTACCGCCGGGACAGAAACTTATGGCTACACCTTC. It is translated as CASSLTAGTETYGYTF.